These 26 T cell receptor beta chains were sequenced from one sample in a study of PD-L1 blockade in urothelial cancer. The assay was immunoSEQ multiplex PCR, and TCRdb's table has in-frame clones only and misses some. The table includes some 80,000 clones, about nine tenths detected once. The sample was PBMCs, taken around atezolizumab (anti-PD-L1) treatment. All receptors derive from a woman aged 70-85 years with urothelial cancer.

This CDR3 is CASSEGGTTQETQYF. Written as DNA, the CDR3 is TGTGCCAGCAGTGAAGGCGGGACCACTCAAGAGACCCAGTACTTC. The chain joins TRBV6-1 to TRBJ2-5, with D tentatively TRBD2 (6 bases). V gave up 1 base and J gave up 2 bases, with 11 bases separating them. The CDR3 totals 15 residues. Germline lookup yields CDR1 MNHNS and CDR2 SASEGT.

This clone was seen a handful of times. The chain has TRBV7-9 and TRBJ2-3; 13 bases are a match to TRBD2. J gave up 1 base and V 5 bases, and 3 bases lay outside the gene matches. This CDR3 spans 16 amino acids. The germline V gene encodes CDR1 SEHNR and CDR2 FQNEAQ (reference sequence). The CDR3 reads CASSPGLAGGTDTQYF. The CDR3 region has the DNA TGTGCCAGCAGCCCCGGACTAGCGGGGGGCACAGATACGCAGTATTTT.

This chain links TRBV6-5 with TRBJ2-4, with D maybe TRBD2 (5 bases). The length of the CDR3 is 14 residues. Germline CDR1 reads MNHEY; CDR2 reads SVGAGI. Trimming shortened V by 2 bases and J by 8 bases, and 13 bases separated the two germline ends. The CDR3 coding sequence is TGTGCCAGCAGTTACAGTCAGGTCGGGGACATTCAGTACTTC. Translating it yields CASSYSQVGDIQYF.

CDR3 sequence reads: CASSPYDHSRNTGELFF. The DNA of the CDR3 is TGTGCCAGCTCACCATATGACCACAGTCGGAACACCGGGGAGCTGTTTTTT. The chain combines TRBV18 with TRBJ2-2; no firm D call. This CDR3 region has 17 residues. Germline V gene sequence: CDR1 KGHSH, CDR2 LQKENI. V lost 2 bases and J 1 base, leaving 14 bases between the germline ends.

This sequence joins TRBV20-1 and TRBJ2-1, with D hard to call. V was clipped by 3 bases and J by 10 bases, with 10 bases between them. The V gene's germline CDR1 is DFQATT and CDR2 SNEGSKA (reference sequence). The CDR3 has 11 amino acids. The CDR3 loop is CSASTSREQFF. The CDR3 DNA is TGCAGTGCTAGTACTTCAAGAGAGCAGTTCTTC.

This sequence joins TRBV28 and TRBJ2-7, with a possible D match to TRBD1 (6 bases). This CDR3 is built from 16 residues. CDR1 MDHEN and CDR2 SYDVKM come from the germline V gene. Trimming pared 4 bases from V and 1 base from J, leaving 17 bases between. In nucleotides, the CDR3 is TGTGCCAGCAGTTCGCCTAAGGGGGAGTTGTCCTACGAGCAGTACTTC. Its translation: CASSSPKGELSYEQYF.

The chain links TRBV10-3 to TRBJ1-3, with a possible D match to TRBD1 (6 bases). The V end was cut by 5 bases, the J end by 3 bases, with 8 bases between. The CDR3 contains 13 residues. Germline CDR1 reads ENHRY; CDR2 reads SYGVKD. The CDR3 DNA follows: TGTGCCATCAGTACAGGGAATGGAAACACCATATATTTT. Protein sequence: CAISTGNGNTIYF.

This chain uses TRBV7-3 with TRBJ2-7, with 7 bases that match TRBD2. The CDR3 totals 15 residues. Looked up from germline, CDR1 is SGHTA and CDR2 is FQGTGA. The J segment lost 3 bases and the V segment lost 3 bases, leaving 8 bases of the junction unmatched. CDR3 amino acids: CASSFAPGRVYEQYF. CDR3 DNA sequence: TGTGCCAGCAGCTTCGCGCCAGGGAGGGTCTACGAGCAGTACTTC.

V usage is TRBV18 and J usage is TRBJ1-1; possibly TRBD1 for D (6 bases). CDR1 KGHSH and CDR2 LQKENI come from the germline V gene. The CDR3 loop spans 15 amino acids. Trimming took 3 bases from V and 1 from J, leaving 12 bases between them. The CDR3 nucleotides read TGTGCCAGCTCACCCCGCTCGACAGGGAACACTGAAGCTTTCTTT. It codes for CASSPRSTGNTEAFF.

Only a few counts were recorded for this clone. The chain is built from TRBV4-1 and TRBJ2-1; 13 nucleotides align to TRBD2. The germline gives CDR1 MGHRA, CDR2 YSYEKL. With V trimmed by 5 bases and J by 4 bases, 11 bases remained unmatched. The CDR3 is made up of 18 amino acids. CDR3 in DNA: TGCGCCAGCAGCTCGCGGACTAGCGGGAGTAGTGGATACAATGAGCAGTTCTTC. Translating gives CASSSRTSGSSGYNEQFF.

The chain recombines TRBV7-9 with TRBJ1-4; 8 nucleotides match TRBD1. The CDR3 contains 16 residues. Trimming at V came to 5 bases and at J to 7 bases, leaving 12 bases not matched to a gene. CDR1 SEHNR and CDR2 FQNEAQ come from the germline V gene (reference sequence). The chain's CDR3 is CASSPLLTGAVEKLFF. For the CDR3, the DNA is TGTGCCAGCAGCCCCCTTTTGACAGGGGCGGTTGAAAAACTGTTTTTT.

The J gene is TRBJ2-7, the V gene TRBV9; the match to TRBD1 covers 7 bases. The CDR3 consists of 14 residues. Losses at the gene ends were 0 bases for V and 6 bases for J; bases not matched to a gene: 6. In germline, CDR1 is SGDLS, CDR2 YYNGEE. Written as DNA, the CDR3 is TGTGCCAGCAGCGTAGGCTCAGGGGGTCTCGAGCAGTACTTC. Translated, it gives CASSVGSGGLEQYF.

There are a few counts of this clone. This chain links TRBV4-2 with TRBJ1-4; 7 bases match TRBD1. Germline V gene data show CDR1 as LGHNA and CDR2 as YNFKEQ. This CDR3 comprises 16 residues. Losses at the gene ends were 0 bases for V and 8 bases for J; bases not matched to a gene: 9. CDR3 DNA: TGTGCCAGCAGCCAAGATCCCAGGGGGAGAGGAGAAAAACTGTTTTTT. It encodes CASSQDPRGRGEKLFF.

The rearrangement links TRBV6-1 to TRBJ2-7, with 7 bases matching TRBD1. This CDR3 contains 14 residues. V lost 1 base, J lost 2 bases, and 2 bases stayed unmatched. Germline assignment: CDR1 MNHNS and CDR2 SASEGT. In DNA, the CDR3 is TGTGCCAGCAGTGAAGGGCAGGGGGCCTACGAGCAGTACTTC. This encodes CASSEGQGAYEQYF.

The chain is built from TRBV4-1 and TRBJ2-4, with 7 bases identical to TRBD2. The junction had 8 bases not matched to a gene; V was cut back by 3 bases and J by 0 bases. The length of the CDR3 is 17 residues. CDR1 MGHRA and CDR2 YSYEKL come from the germline V gene. CDR3 coding DNA: TGCGCCAGCAGCCACGTCGATCGGGGGGAAGCCAAAAACATTCAGTACTTC. As protein: CASSHVDRGEAKNIQYF.

The chain has TRBV4-3 and TRBJ1-5, with a weak D call TRBD1 (5 bases). The CDR3 is 16 residues long. Deletions cut 0 bases from V and 5 bases from J, with 14 bases between. Looked up from germline, CDR1 is LGHNA and CDR2 is YSLEER. The CDR3 region is CASSQDYPGSDQPQHF. The DNA of the CDR3 is TGCGCCAGCAGCCAAGATTACCCAGGGTCGGATCAGCCCCAGCATTTT.

This chain connects TRBV11-2 to TRBJ2-1; TRBD2 matches 7 bases. Germline V gives CDR1 SGHAT, CDR2 FQNNGV. The CDR3 length is 16 residues. V shed 3 bases and J 2 bases; nucleotides not matched to a gene: 7. The CDR3 loop is CASSFTGGRAYNEQFF. The CDR3 nucleotides are TGTGCCAGCAGCTTTACTGGCGGGAGAGCCTACAATGAGCAGTTCTTC.

Comments on this clone: Other DNA sequences in the same sample also yield this CDR3. J is TRBJ2-1 and V is TRBV5-4; tentatively, D is TRBD1 (6 bases). CDR1 SGHNT and CDR2 YYREEE come from the germline V gene (reference sequence). The CDR3 spans 15 residues. Trimming took 2 bases from V and 1 from J, leaving 10 bases between them. CDR3 sequence (DNA): TGTGCCAGCAGCTTAGGGGGTGGGTCCTACAATGAGCAGTTCTTC. It yields the protein CASSLGGGSYNEQFF.

The chain carries TRBV11-3 and TRBJ2-1, with D perhaps matching TRBD1 (5 bases). The CDR3 consists of 13 residues. Trimming took off 3 bases at V and 5 bases at J, with 8 bases between the two ends. Germline CDR1 and CDR2: SGHNT and YENEEA. The CDR3 reads CASSLGPDNEQFF. For the CDR3, the DNA is TGTGCCAGCAGCTTGGGGCCTGACAATGAGCAGTTCTTC.

This clone has a single count. The chain has TRBV5-4 and TRBJ2-1; D may be TRBD1 (8 bases). This CDR3 region has 15 residues. Per the germline V gene, CDR1 is SGHNT and CDR2 is YYREEE (reference sequence). The V gene lost 4 bases and the J gene lost 4 bases, with 15 bases spanning the gap. For the CDR3, the DNA is TGTGCCAGCAGCCCTGGACAGGGAGGGTACAATGAGCAGTTCTTC. Translated, it gives CASSPGQGGYNEQFF.

The chain employs TRBV10-3 and TRBJ2-5; 7 positions match TRBD2. The V segment lost 11 bases and the J segment 5 bases; nucleotides outside the gene matches: 17. The CDR3 sequence is 15 residues long. The germline V gene has CDR1 ENHRY and CDR2 SYGVKD. The CDR3 DNA reads as TGTGCCTTTGGTGGGCGCCGGGAGGAGGAGGAGACCCAGTACTTC. Translated: CAFGGRREEEETQYF.

The rearrangement joins TRBV5-1 to TRBJ1-2; 7 bases line up with TRBD1. The CDR3 runs to 12 residues. The germline CDR1 and CDR2 sequences are SGHRS and YFSETQ. V was clipped by 5 bases and J by 5 bases; unmatched bases: 3. The CDR3 is CASSGTDYGYTF. Written as DNA, the CDR3 is TGCGCCAGCAGTGGGACAGATTATGGCTACACCTTC.

The chain joins TRBV5-4 to TRBJ2-3, with D perhaps TRBD1 (6 bases). The V and J ends lost 8 bases and 2 bases respectively, with 12 bases between them. Germline CDR1 SGHNT, CDR2 YYREEE (reference sequence). This CDR3 has 13 amino acids. Written as DNA, the CDR3 is TGTGCCAGTACCAACAGGGACACAGATACGCAGTATTTT. Translation gives CASTNRDTDTQYF.

V and J are TRBV11-1 and TRBJ2-7; D is possibly TRBD2 (6 bases). CDR3 length: 15 amino acids. CDR1 and CDR2 from the germline V gene are SGHAT and FQDESV (reference sequence). Trimming took 5 bases from V and 5 from J, leaving 19 bases between them. The CDR3 here is CASSRGQGGYNEQYF. In DNA, the CDR3 is TGTGCCAGCAGCCGTGGCCAGGGAGGTTACAACGAGCAGTACTTC.

The genes are TRBV5-5 and TRBJ1-2, with 9 bases matching TRBD1. This CDR3 spans 17 amino acids. Germline CDR1 SGHKS, CDR2 YYEKEE (reference sequence). The V and J ends lost 3 bases and 5 bases, in that order; junction bases with no gene match: 14. The CDR3 region has the DNA TGTGCCAGCAGCTCGCAATTGGCCGGGACAGGGCGTTATGGCTACACCTTC. This translates into CASSSQLAGTGRYGYTF. The variable domain in full, completed from reference TRBV5-5 and TRBJ1-2, reads DAGVTQSPTHLIKTRGQQVTLRCSPISGHKSVSWYQQVLGQGPQFIFQYYEKEERGRGNFPDRFSARQFPNYSSELNVNALLLGDSALYLCASSSQLAGTGRYGYTFGSGTRLTVV.

The J gene is TRBJ1-5, the V gene TRBV6-5; D possibly corresponds to TRBD1 (6 bases). V lost 2 bases and J lost 6, with 8 bases in between. This CDR3 is 13 amino acids long. Germline V gene sequence: CDR1 MNHEY, CDR2 SVGAGI. The CDR3 loop reads CASSYEQGQPQHF. In DNA form, the CDR3 reads TGTGCCAGCAGTTACGAACAGGGTCAGCCCCAGCATTTT.